These 24 T cell receptor beta chains came from one sample sequenced in a study of T-cell reconstitution after alpha-beta-depleted transplantation in children. Unique molecular identifiers were incorporated when the TCRbeta library was constructed. MiXCR, applied by TCRdb to the PCR reads, yields one record per CDR3 protein. The sample consists of 90,000 to 100,000 distinct CDR3 sequences, more than 20% of them appearing once. The specimen was PBMCs, collected before TCRalphabeta/CD19-depleted stem cell transplant. The origin of the receptors is a boy aged 2-9 years with acute lymphoblastic leukemia, due to receive a stem cell transplant.

The J gene is TRBJ1-5, the V gene TRBV19; D remains ambiguous. V was trimmed by 6 bases and J by 11 bases, leaving 20 bases between them. The CDR3 has 14 residues. Per the germline V gene, CDR1 is LNHDA and CDR2 is SQIVND (reference sequence). CDR3 nucleotide sequence: TGTGCCAGTAGCCGATTAGGGTCGCAATCAGCCCAGCATTTT. Protein: CASSRLGSQSAQHF.

This sequence joins TRBV2 and TRBJ2-5; maybe TRBD1 (6 bases). The CDR3 has 13 residues. The germline CDR1 and CDR2 sequences are SNHLY and FYNNEI. Trimming left V 7 bases short and J 0 bases short, with 9 bases between. The CDR3 loop reads CASTGTHQETQYF. The CDR3 bases are TGTGCCAGCACTGGGACACACCAAGAGACCCAGTACTTC.

This clonotype appeared a few times. The V gene is TRBV11-2, the J gene TRBJ2-1; TRBD1 is a possible D gene (5 bases). This CDR3 has 15 residues. From germline, CDR1 is SGHAT and CDR2 FQNNGV. Trimming removed 5 bases from V and 3 bases from J, with 14 bases in between. The CDR3 DNA is TGTGCCAGCAGCCCCGCTAGGGGCGTCTACAATGAGCAGTTCTTC. It specifies CASSPARGVYNEQFF.

This sequence joins TRBV5-5 and TRBJ2-6; TRBD1 aligns across 8 bases. Germline V lookup: CDR1 SGHKS, CDR2 YYEKEE (reference sequence). CDR3 length: 16 amino acids. V was pared by 4 bases and J by 2 bases, with 5 bases of the junction left unmatched. CDR3 protein: CASSPSTGAGANVLTF. The CDR3 coding sequence is TGTGCCAGCAGCCCCTCGACAGGGGCTGGGGCCAACGTCCTGACTTTC.

This clonotype was recorded many times. The V call is TRBV29-1, the J call TRBJ2-7, with D possibly matching TRBD1 (5 bases). The CDR3 is 13 residues long. In germline, CDR1 is SQVTM, CDR2 ANQGSEA. V shed 3 bases and J shed 3 bases, with 12 bases lying between them. The DNA for the CDR3 is TGCAGCGTTGATGCGCCCGACAGCTACGAGCAGTACTTC. Its translation: CSVDAPDSYEQYF.

The J gene is TRBJ2-3, the V gene TRBV9; no firm D call. The CDR3 spans 16 residues. The V gene lost 0 bases and the J gene lost 0 bases, with 11 bases spanning the gap. Germline lookup yields CDR1 SGDLS and CDR2 YYNGEE. For the CDR3, the DNA is TGTGCCAGCAGCGTAGAATACGGATCTAGCACAGATACGCAGTATTTT. Protein sequence: CASSVEYGSSTDTQYF.

The table lists this clonotype with a few counts. The chain combines TRBV6-1 with TRBJ2-7; 9 nucleotides agree with TRBD1. The V and J ends lost 5 bases and 3 bases, in that order; junction bases with no gene match: 8. The CDR3 runs to 15 residues. CDR1 is MNHNS, CDR2 SASEGT, per germline. CDR3 DNA: TGTGCCAGCAGTCGTCCCGGGACAGGGATCTACGAGCAGTACTTC. Translated: CASSRPGTGIYEQYF.

J is TRBJ2-1 and V is TRBV2, with D unclear. Germline V gene sequence: CDR1 SNHLY, CDR2 FYNNEI. This CDR3 is built from 17 residues. Trimming pared 6 bases from V and 0 bases from J, leaving 18 bases between. CDR3 sequence reads: CASSPDLAASSYNEQFF. The CDR3 bases are TGTGCCAGCAGCCCAGACCTCGCGGCTAGCTCCTACAATGAGCAGTTCTTC.

The genes are TRBV3-1 and TRBJ1-1; D call uncertain. The CDR3 is 14 amino acids. Trimming stripped 2 bases from V and 1 base from J, with 8 bases between. CDR1 LGHDT and CDR2 YNNKEL come from the germline V gene (reference sequence). CDR3 in DNA: TGTGCCAGCAGCCAACTTGCGGCGAACACTGAAGCTTTCTTT. Amino acids: CASSQLAANTEAFF.

This clonotype was seen once. The genes are TRBV11-2 and TRBJ2-5; tentative D call: TRBD2 (6 bases). CDR3 size: 16 residues. Germline assignment: CDR1 SGHAT and CDR2 FQNNGV. V was clipped by 2 bases and J by 5 bases, with 18 bases between them. This chain's CDR3 is CASSLFAGLAGETQYF. The CDR3, as DNA: TGTGCCAGCAGCTTATTTGCGGGACTCGCCGGGGAGACCCAGTACTTC.

This clonotype was picked up many times. The rearrangement uses TRBV12-3 or TRBV12-4 and TRBJ2-2; TRBD2 aligns across 7 bases. Trimming cost V 11 bases and J 2 bases; bases outside gene matches: 23. CDR3 size: 19 residues. The DNA of the CDR3 is TGTGCCCTCAGGACCCTCCTAGCGGAGGGGCCCCTAAACACCGGGGAGCTGTTTTTT. Amino acids: CALRTLLAEGPLNTGELFF.

By sample share, this clonotype is large. The chain joins TRBV9 to TRBJ2-1; maybe TRBD2 (7 bases). V was clipped by 5 bases and J by 6 bases, with 18 bases between them. CDR1 and CDR2 (germline): SGDLS, YYNGEE. The CDR3 length is 15 residues. DNA of the CDR3: TGTGCCAGCAGATCTGAGGGAGGGGGAATCAATGAGCAGTTCTTC. This encodes CASRSEGGGINEQFF.

The rearrangement uses TRBV29-1 and TRBJ2-3, with TRBD2 as a possible D gene (6 bases). The length of the CDR3 is 18 residues. Trimming cost V 0 bases and J 0 bases, with 19 bases left between them. Per the germline V gene, CDR1 is SQVTM and CDR2 is ANQGSEA. CDR3 sequence: CSVEEFGAGPTSTDTQYF. The CDR3 DNA sequence: TGCAGCGTTGAAGAATTTGGCGCGGGGCCCACTAGCACAGATACGCAGTATTTT.

This rearrangement joins TRBV5-1 to TRBJ2-3; D gene uncertain. Germline lookup yields CDR1 SGHRS and CDR2 YFSETQ. V lost 0 bases and J 2 bases, leaving 7 bases between the germline ends. The CDR3 has 14 amino acids. Written as DNA, the CDR3 is TGCGCCAGCAGCTTGGATACTCACACAGATACGCAGTATTTT. It yields the protein CASSLDTHTDTQYF.

A few counts support this clonotype. The chain couples TRBV20-1 to TRBJ2-7; a weak D match, TRBD2 (5 bases). Deletions cut 3 bases from V and 0 bases from J, with 12 bases between. CDR3 length: 14 amino acids. CDR1 is DFQATT and CDR2 is SNEGSKA in the germline V gene (reference sequence). CDR3 in amino acids: CSARDLGSSYEQYF. In nucleotides, the CDR3 is TGCAGTGCTAGGGATTTAGGGAGCTCCTACGAGCAGTACTTC.

There are many counts of this clonotype. The chain is built from TRBV29-1 and TRBJ2-7; 7 bases are a match to TRBD1. CDR3 length equals 13 residues. The ends lost 4 bases at V and 4 bases at J; junction bases unmatched: 7. Germline V lookup: CDR1 SQVTM, CDR2 ANQGSEA. This CDR3 reads CSVGRDSRYEQYF. The CDR3 nucleotides are TGCAGCGTTGGCAGGGACAGTCGGTACGAGCAGTACTTC.

Ten or more counts support this clonotype. The chain carries TRBV28 and TRBJ2-5; 12 nucleotides agree with TRBD1. The germline gives CDR1 MDHEN, CDR2 SYDVKM. The CDR3 spans 16 residues. The V gene end was trimmed by 2 bases and the J gene end by 5 bases; junction bases not matched to a gene: 6. DNA for the CDR3: TGTGCCAGCAGTTTAGGGACAGGGGGCAATCGGGAGACCCAGTACTTC. It encodes CASSLGTGGNRETQYF.

V is TRBV5-1 and J is TRBJ2-7; D might be TRBD1 (6 bases). V lost 4 bases and J lost 7, with 24 bases in between. Germline CDR1 and CDR2: SGHRS and YFSETQ. This CDR3 has 16 residues. CDR3 amino acids: CASSPSTDRSLGEQYF. As DNA, the CDR3 is TGCGCCAGCAGCCCATCCACTGACAGGTCCCTAGGGGAGCAGTACTTC.

This clonotype appeared a few times. The gene calls are TRBV5-4 and TRBJ2-7, with no clear D. Germline-derived CDR1 and CDR2 are SGHNT and YYREEE (reference sequence). The CDR3 loop spans 14 amino acids. V dropped 0 bases and J dropped 7 bases, with 14 bases sitting between them. The CDR3 loop is CASSLATGMREQYF. In DNA, the CDR3 is TGTGCCAGCAGCTTGGCTACCGGAATGAGAGAGCAGTACTTC.

This clonotype was counted between two and nine times. The chain couples TRBV4-3 to TRBJ2-3, with 8 bases that match TRBD1. The germline gives CDR1 LGHNA, CDR2 YSLEER. The CDR3 is 16 amino acids. V lost 0 bases and J lost 8; bases outside the gene matches: 10. CDR3 residues: CASSQEVQGGRSTQYF. CDR3 DNA: TGCGCCAGCAGCCAAGAGGTACAGGGGGGACGTAGTACGCAGTATTTT.

V gene TRBV4-1 combines with J gene TRBJ2-1; 11 positions match TRBD2. Germline CDR1 and CDR2: MGHRA and YSYEKL. The V segment lost 3 bases and the J segment 8 bases; nucleotides outside the gene matches: 9. The CDR3 is made up of 16 amino acids. CDR3 region: CASSQAGTSGWDEQFF. In DNA, the CDR3 is TGCGCCAGCAGCCAGGCCGGGACTAGCGGATGGGATGAGCAGTTCTTC.

The rearrangement links TRBV7-2 to TRBJ1-6; 8 nucleotides match TRBD1. V gave up 4 bases and J gave up 6 bases; unmatched junction bases: 8. From germline, CDR1 is SGHTA and CDR2 FQGNSA. The CDR3 is 16 amino acids. CDR3 in DNA: TGTGCCAGCAGCTCTCCAACGGACAGGGTTAATTCACCCCTCCACTTT. Amino acids: CASSSPTDRVNSPLHF.

This clonotype showed up just a few times. The genes are TRBV9 and TRBJ2-2; 8 bases map to TRBD2. Germline CDR1 and CDR2: SGDLS and YYNGEE. The CDR3 runs 16 residues. V was pared by 0 bases and J by 5 bases, with 6 bases of the junction left unmatched. The CDR3 loop reads CASSVGSGRRTGELFF. DNA of the CDR3: TGTGCCAGCAGCGTAGGAAGCGGGAGAAGAACCGGGGAGCTGTTTTTT.

The J gene is TRBJ1-4, the V gene TRBV5-6; no clear D. The germline CDR1 and CDR2 sequences are SGHDT and YYEEEE. V was trimmed by 4 bases and J by 4 bases, leaving 11 bases between them. The CDR3 covers 14 residues. The CDR3 sequence is CASSPKSHNEKLFF. The CDR3, as DNA: TGTGCCAGCAGCCCGAAGAGCCATAATGAAAAACTGTTTTTT.